This section outlines one T cell receptor beta chain sequence together with its context. With V trimmed by 4 bases and J by 6 bases, 10 bases remained unmatched. This CDR3 contains 15 residues. Per the germline V gene, CDR1 is KGHSH and CDR2 is LQKENI. The data belong to a study of Graves' ophthalmopathy and Graves' hyperthyroidism. For repertoire sequencing, the TCR beta CDR3 regions were amplified from RNA transcripts. HTBI primers primed a first-round RT-PCR, and a second-round multiplex PCR followed. TCRdb analysed the multiplex PCR reads with MiXCR anew, one entry per CDR3 protein. The table lists about 390,000 distinct CDR3 sequences, approximately 15% of them singletons.

The origin of this receptor is a woman aged 18 to 35 with stable Graves' hyperthyroidism. The chain has TRBV18 and TRBJ2-7; 9 bases match TRBD1. Sequencing input: peripheral blood. The CDR3 reads CASSLRQGGLFEQYF. The DNA for the CDR3 is TGTGCCAGCTCACTCCGACAGGGGGGCCTCTTCGAGCAGTACTTC.